One sample yielded the 6 T cell receptor beta chains listed below, sequenced in a study of T-cell reconstitution after alpha-beta-depleted transplantation in children (dated by TCRdb to between 2015 and 2016). The meaning of the sample's treatment or condition label: allogeneic hematopoietic cell transplantation with graft depleted of TCRalphabeta T cells and CD19 B cells. The library was produced with PCR. The sequencing machine was an Illumina HiSeq 2500. TCR libraries were prepared with molecular barcoding, using unique molecular identifiers to normalize TCRbeta repertoire quantification. TCRdb handled the public reads itself, with Q25 trimming in fastp and clone calling in MiXCR, and kept productive beta chains. Records with the same CDR3 protein are collapsed into one entry carrying the most frequent genes and DNA. The sample table lists under 150,000 distinct CDR3 sequences, about 9.6% of them with a count of one. Around 24% of the sample belongs to the ten largest clones.

This specimen was PBMCs, mostly from graft donor cells, taken 180 days after TCRalphabeta/CD19-depleted stem cell transplant. The receptors derive from a girl less than two years old who had a stem cell transplant for combined immunodeficiency, so the T cells may come from the graft donor.

CDR3 in amino acids: CASSFVGVAETQYF. CDR3 DNA sequence: TGTGCCAGCAGCTTTGTCGGGGTGGCAGAGACCCAGTACTTC. V is TRBV7-2 and J is TRBJ2-5, with a weak D call TRBD2 (5 bases). The CDR3 extends over 14 amino acids. CDR1 is SGHTA, CDR2 FQGNSA, per germline. V lost 3 bases to trimming and J lost 4 bases, with 12 bases between them. The variable domain in full, with the rest retrieved from reference TRBV7-2 and TRBJ2-5, is GAGVSQSPSNKVTEKGKDVELRCDPISGHTALYWYRQSLGQGLEFLIYFQGNSAPDKSGLPSDRFSAERTGGSVSTLTIQRTQQEDSAVYLCASSFVGVAETQYFGPGTRLLVL.

The rearrangement joins TRBV12-3 or TRBV12-4 to TRBJ1-2, with a possible D match to TRBD1 (5 bases). The V end was cut by 2 bases, the J end by 3 bases, with 13 bases between. The CDR3 is 15 residues long. Here the CDR3 DNA reads TGTGCCAGCAGTTTATGGCCAGGGATGGACTATGGCTACACCTTC. This sequence encodes CASSLWPGMDYGYTF.

There are a few counts of this clonotype. The chain employs TRBV5-1 and TRBJ2-3; 10 bases are shared with TRBD1. CDR1 and CDR2 from the germline V gene are SGHRS and YFSETQ. The CDR3 totals 15 residues. Trimming at V came to 3 bases and at J to 10 bases, leaving 11 bases not matched to a gene. Here the CDR3 reads CASSYDRGRGVPQYF. The CDR3 DNA sequence: TGCGCCAGCAGCTATGACAGGGGGCGCGGGGTACCGCAGTATTTT.

This clonotype came up a few times. The chain uses TRBV20-1 and TRBJ1-2; D is undetermined. Germline CDR1 reads DFQATT; CDR2 reads SNEGSKA (reference sequence). The CDR3 is made up of 18 amino acids. V lost 0 bases, J lost 4 bases, and 24 bases lay in between. Written as DNA, the CDR3 is TGCAGTGCTAGAGAACGGGCGGCAGGCAGCATTCAATCCTATGGCTACACCTTC. It codes for CSARERAAGSIQSYGYTF.

This clonotype has a handful of counts. The chain links TRBV10-3 to TRBJ1-5; TRBD1 matches at 7 bases. Per the germline V gene, CDR1 is ENHRY and CDR2 is SYGVKD. This CDR3 comprises 13 residues. J gave up 3 bases and V 7 bases, and 3 bases lay outside the gene matches. CDR3 coding DNA: TGTGCCATCAAACAGGGGTACAATCAGCCCCAGCATTTT. Amino acid sequence: CAIKQGYNQPQHF.

In regard to this clonotype: This may be a read error, as it is one base from a much larger clone. This chain connects TRBV19 to TRBJ2-1, with 10 bases fitting TRBD2. The CDR3 is 15 residues long. Germline V CDR1 and CDR2: LNHDA, SQIVND (reference sequence). Written as DNA, the CDR3 is TGTGCCAGTAGTATGGTAGCGGGAGGCTACAATGAGAAGTTCTTC. This encodes CASSMVAGGYNEKFF.